Following are 6 T cell receptor beta chains from one sample sequenced in a study of control samples from healthy donors and cancer patients. Sequencing was performed with immunoSEQ multiplex PCR; in TCRdb, only in-frame clones are kept and a portion is missing. The sample has some 67,000 clones; roughly 89% are singletons. The sample comprised PBMCs. The source is a man between 60 and 70 years old with lung cancer.

In DNA form, the CDR3 reads TGTGCCAGCAGCCTCTTATCGGCTAATGAAAAACTGTTTTTT. Translation gives CASSLLSANEKLFF. This chain uses TRBV25-1 with TRBJ1-4; D ambiguous. Trimming took 6 bases from V and 3 from J, leaving 11 bases between them. The CDR3 has 14 amino acids. Germline V CDR1 and CDR2: MGHDK, SYGVNS.

The chain is built from TRBV6-5 and TRBJ2-1; a weak D match, TRBD1 (6 bases). From germline, CDR1 is MNHEY and CDR2 SVGAGI. Trimming left V 4 bases short and J 10 bases short, with 17 bases between. The CDR3 runs 14 residues. The CDR3 region has the DNA TGTGCCAGCAGTTCCCATCCACAGGGAAGCGAGCAGTTCTTC. Protein sequence: CASSSHPQGSEQFF.

The chain has TRBV12-3 or TRBV12-4 and TRBJ1-1; TRBD1 matches at 7 bases. V trimming: 6 bases; J trimming: 7 bases; junction bases outside the gene matches: 2. The CDR3 extends over 11 amino acids. The CDR3 DNA sequence: TGTGCCAGCAGATGGACAGGTGAAGCTTTCTTT. Protein: CASRWTGEAFF.

This clone was observed a handful of times. This sequence joins TRBV27 and TRBJ2-7, with D unclear. This CDR3 is 16 amino acids long. Trimming pared 5 bases from V and 3 bases from J, leaving 20 bases between. Germline CDR1 and CDR2: MNHEY and SMNVEV (reference sequence). This CDR3 reads CASSPLGKKGVYEQYF. CDR3 coding DNA: TGTGCCAGCAGTCCACTGGGTAAAAAAGGTGTCTACGAGCAGTACTTC.

Turning to this clone: At the DNA level, this CDR3 is encoded by other sequences in the same sample as well. DNA of the CDR3: TGCGCCAGCAGCTTGGGGACAGGGGCTAATGAAAAACTGTTTTTT. Protein: CASSLGTGANEKLFF. J is TRBJ1-4 and V is TRBV5-1; TRBD1 agrees at 9 bases. Germline V gives CDR1 SGHRS, CDR2 YFSETQ. The CDR3 sequence is 15 residues long. With 0 bases clipped from V and 3 bases from J, the junction kept 0 bases outside the gene matches.

The chain links TRBV30 to TRBJ1-5, with TRBD1 matching 9 bases. Germline V gene lookup returns CDR1 GTSNPN and CDR2 SVGIG (reference sequence). The CDR3 consists of 13 residues. With 3 bases clipped from V and 5 bases from J, the junction kept 2 bases outside the gene matches. The DNA for the CDR3 is TGTGCCTGGAGCGACAGGGGGGATCAGCCCCAGCATTTT. Translating it yields CAWSDRGDQPQHF.